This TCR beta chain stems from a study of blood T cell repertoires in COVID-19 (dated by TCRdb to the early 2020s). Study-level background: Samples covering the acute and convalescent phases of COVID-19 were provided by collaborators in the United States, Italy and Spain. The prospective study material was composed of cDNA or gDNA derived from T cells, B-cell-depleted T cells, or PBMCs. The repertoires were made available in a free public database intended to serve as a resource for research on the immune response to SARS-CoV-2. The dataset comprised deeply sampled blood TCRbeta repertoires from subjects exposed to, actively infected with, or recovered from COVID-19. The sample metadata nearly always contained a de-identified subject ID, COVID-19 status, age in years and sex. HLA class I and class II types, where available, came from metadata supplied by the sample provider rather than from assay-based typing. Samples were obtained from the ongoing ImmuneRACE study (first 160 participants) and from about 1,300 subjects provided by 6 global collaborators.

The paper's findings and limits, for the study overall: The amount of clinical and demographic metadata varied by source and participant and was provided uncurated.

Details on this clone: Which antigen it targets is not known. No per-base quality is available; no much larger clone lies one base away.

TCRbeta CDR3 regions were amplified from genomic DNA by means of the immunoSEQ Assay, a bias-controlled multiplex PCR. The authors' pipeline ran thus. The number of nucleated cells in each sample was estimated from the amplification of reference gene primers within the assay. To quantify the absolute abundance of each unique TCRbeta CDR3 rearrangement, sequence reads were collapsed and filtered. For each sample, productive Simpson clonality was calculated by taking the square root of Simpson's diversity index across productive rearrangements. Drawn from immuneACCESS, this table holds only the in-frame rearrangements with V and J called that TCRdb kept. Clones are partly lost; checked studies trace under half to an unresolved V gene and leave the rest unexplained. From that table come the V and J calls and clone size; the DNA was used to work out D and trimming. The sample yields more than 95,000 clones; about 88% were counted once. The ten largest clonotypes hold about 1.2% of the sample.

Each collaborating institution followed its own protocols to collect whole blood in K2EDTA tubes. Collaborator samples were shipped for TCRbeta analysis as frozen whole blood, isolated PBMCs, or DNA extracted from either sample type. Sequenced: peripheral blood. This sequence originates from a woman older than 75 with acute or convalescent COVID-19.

CDR3 reads: CATGTGGFNEQFF. The nucleotide sequence reads as follows: TGTGCCACCGGGACAGGGGGATTTAATGAGCAGTTCTTC. Recombination linked TRBV24-1 to TRBJ2-1, with 11 middle bases fitting TRBD1. The CDR3 spans 13 residues, from the cysteine through the phenylalanine. Here the CDR3 DNA is all that survives: 39 bases in frame from base 1. The germline V gene provides CDR1 KGHDR and CDR2 SFDVKD. V trim: 9 bases; J trim: 7 bases; unmatched bases: 4.